This TCR beta chain was recorded in a study of blood T cell repertoires in COVID-19. Study overall: Both acute and convalescent COVID-19 samples were obtained from the United States, Italy and Spain. PBMCs, B-cell-depleted T cells, or T cells were the source of the cDNA or gDNA that made up the material.

Authors' data handling: Amplification of reference gene primers provided the estimated nucleated cell counts. The method was immunoSEQ multiplex PCR; TCRdb's version includes in-frame clones alone and lacks a portion of them. D and trimming were read from the DNA, whereas the V and J calls and clone size are those reported in that table. The sample carries approximately 90,000 clones, roughly 77% recorded once. V lost 4 bases and J lost 0, with 10 bases in between. Germline V gene sequence: CDR1 SGHDN, CDR2 FVKESK. The CDR3 spans 14 residues. The chain links TRBV14 to TRBJ2-7; perhaps TRBD2 as D (5 bases). Material for sequencing was peripheral blood. The source is a human donor in a cohort sampled during active COVID-19. The CDR3 DNA reads TGTGCCAGCAGCCGATCGGGGTACTCCTACGAGCAGTACTTC. Protein product: CASSRSGYSYEQYF.